These 27 T cell receptor beta chains were sequenced from one sample in a study of beta chain features in type 1 diabetes. The study's findings and limits: Shorter TCRB CDR3s, moderately but significantly so, marked every one of the four CD4+ subsets in Type 1 diabetes patients.

The isolated RNA, all of it, was reverse transcribed, so expressed TCRB transcripts were what got sequenced. TCRdb's copy holds only in-frame clones and misses some; the assay was immunoSEQ multiplex PCR. The data hold more than 300,000 clones, with around 12% observed a single time. Their antigens are not known. Sequencing input: naive CD4+ T cells from blood. These TCRs come from a woman younger than 35 with type 1 diabetes.

The V gene is TRBV18, the J gene TRBJ1-1; 7 nucleotides line up with TRBD1. The CDR3 spans 12 residues. CDR1 is KGHSH and CDR2 is LQKENI in the germline V gene. V was pared by 5 bases and J by 6 bases, with 3 bases of the junction left unmatched. The CDR3 DNA sequence: TGTGCCAGCTCAACTGGGACAGCTGAAGCTTTCTTT. Residues: CASSTGTAEAFF.

The chain joins TRBV5-4 to TRBJ2-7; TRBD1 is a possible D gene (5 bases). Germline CDR1 SGHNT, CDR2 YYREEE (reference sequence). There are 14 residues in the CDR3. Trimming shortened V by 4 bases and J by 5 bases, and 16 bases separated the two germline ends. The CDR3 bases are TGTGCCAGCAGCCAGATGGGGTGGGGCCACGAGCAGTACTTC. Residues: CASSQMGWGHEQYF.

The chain is built from TRBV2 and TRBJ1-1, with D uncertain. Trimming cost V 6 bases and J 8 bases, with 19 bases left between them. The CDR3 has 14 amino acids. The germline V gene has CDR1 SNHLY and CDR2 FYNNEI. CDR3 region: CASRQASRFAEAFF. CDR3 nucleotides: TGTGCCAGCAGGCAGGCGAGTAGGTTTGCGGAAGCTTTCTTT.

The V call is TRBV29-1, the J call TRBJ2-7, with 15 bases that match TRBD2. There are 17 residues in the CDR3. Germline-derived CDR1 and CDR2 are SQVTM and ANQGSEA. The trim removed 6 bases at V and 1 base at J, leaving 10 bases unmatched. The CDR3 region is CSVKGTSGGPGSYEQYF. The CDR3 nucleotides read TGCAGCGTAAAGGGGACTAGCGGGGGGCCCGGGTCCTACGAGCAGTACTTC.

This clone has more than one count but fewer than ten. The genes are TRBV25-1 and TRBJ2-5; D is unresolved. CDR1 and CDR2 (germline): MGHDK, SYGVNS. This CDR3 spans 11 amino acids. The ends were cut back, 4 bases at V and 8 bases at J, with 8 bases in the middle. CDR3 region: CASSADTTQYF. CDR3 in DNA: TGTGCCAGCAGTGCCGACACAACCCAGTACTTC.

J is TRBJ1-4 and V is TRBV2, with TRBD1 identical over 7 bases. Germline-derived CDR1 and CDR2 are SNHLY and FYNNEI. The CDR3 runs 16 residues. The trim removed 6 bases at V and 6 bases at J, leaving 13 bases unmatched. CDR3 sequence (DNA): TGTGCCAGCAGGGAAACAAGGGACAGAATGGATGAAAAACTGTTTTTT. Encoded protein: CASRETRDRMDEKLFF.

This clone was seen a handful of times. The gene calls are TRBV19 and TRBJ2-7; a possible D gene is TRBD1 (6 bases). The CDR3 runs 15 residues. V was cut by 1 base and J by 0 bases, with 10 bases left in between. Germline CDR1 LNHDA, CDR2 SQIVND (reference sequence). The CDR3 here is CASSIAGDLSYEQYF. The CDR3 DNA reads as TGTGCCAGTAGTATAGCAGGGGACCTCTCCTACGAGCAGTACTTC.

This clone appeared a few times. The chain employs TRBV2 and TRBJ1-1; D is unclear. The CDR3 runs to 14 residues. Germline V gives CDR1 SNHLY, CDR2 FYNNEI. V was shortened by 4 bases and J by 0 bases, with 9 bases between the two germline ends. CDR3 protein: CASSGAALNTEAFF. The DNA for the CDR3 is TGTGCCAGCAGTGGGGCAGCCCTGAACACTGAAGCTTTCTTT.

V usage is TRBV7-2 and J usage is TRBJ2-7; 9 nucleotides agree with TRBD2. This CDR3 spans 15 amino acids. Trimming removed 1 base from V and 3 bases from J; junction bases left unmatched: 4. Per germline, CDR1 SGHTA and CDR2 FQGNSA. CDR3 region: CASSLVAGDIYEQYF. For the CDR3, the DNA is TGTGCCAGCAGCTTAGTAGCGGGAGATATCTACGAGCAGTACTTC.

The chain recombines TRBV4-3 with TRBJ2-7; a possible D gene is TRBD2 (6 bases). Germline V gives CDR1 LGHNA, CDR2 YSLEER. This CDR3 contains 16 residues. V was trimmed by 1 base and J by 0 bases, leaving 13 bases between them. The CDR3 loop is CASSQAGAPGSYEQYF. Written as DNA, the CDR3 is TGCGCCAGCAGCCAAGCGGGAGCCCCGGGCTCCTACGAGCAGTACTTC.

This clone was observed a few times. This chain joins TRBV2 and TRBJ1-2; tentatively, D is TRBD1 (5 bases). Looked up from germline, CDR1 is SNHLY and CDR2 is FYNNEI. Trimming left V 6 bases short and J 4 bases short, with 12 bases between. The CDR3 runs to 13 residues. Here the CDR3 reads CASRTDRLYGYTF. DNA of the CDR3: TGTGCCAGCAGGACCGACAGACTCTATGGCTACACCTTC. Combining the CDR3 with reference TRBV2 and TRBJ1-2 gives the whole variable domain EPEVTQTPSHQVTQMGQEVILRCVPISNHLYFYWYRQILGQKVEFLVSFYNNEISEKSEIFDDQFSVERPDGSNFTLKIRSTKLEDSAMYFCASRTDRLYGYTFGSGTRLTVV.

This clone was detected a few times. Other DNA variants within this sample encode the same CDR3. The chain recombines TRBV5-1 with TRBJ1-1, with D maybe TRBD1 (5 bases). The length of the CDR3 is 14 residues. Germline-derived CDR1 and CDR2 are SGHRS and YFSETQ. Trimming took 1 base from V and 2 from J, leaving 9 bases between them. The CDR3 region has the DNA TGCGCCAGCAGCTTGACAGGATCTAACACTGAAGCTTTCTTT. Translating gives CASSLTGSNTEAFF.

This clone turned up a few times. The V call is TRBV7-9, the J call TRBJ2-1; TRBD2 agrees at 8 bases. V shed 1 base and J 8 bases; nucleotides not matched to a gene: 7. This CDR3 is 15 amino acids long. Germline assignment: CDR1 SEHNR and CDR2 FQNEAQ (reference sequence). CDR3 in amino acids: CASSLGVTSVYEQFF. Written as DNA, the CDR3 is TGTGCCAGCAGCTTAGGAGTGACTAGCGTCTATGAGCAGTTCTTC.

The chain recombines TRBV6-5 with TRBJ2-7, with D maybe TRBD2 (5 bases). V lost 3 bases to trimming and J lost 3 bases, with 12 bases between them. The CDR3 totals 14 residues. Germline V gene lookup returns CDR1 MNHEY and CDR2 SVGAGI. In DNA, the CDR3 is TGTGCCAGCAGTTATAGTAAAGGACTCTACGAGCAGTACTTC. Residues: CASSYSKGLYEQYF.

V is TRBV7-9 and J is TRBJ1-2; 9 nucleotides agree with TRBD1. CDR3 size: 14 residues. J lost 3 bases, V lost 4 bases, and 3 bases had no gene match. The germline gives CDR1 SEHNR, CDR2 FQNEAQ (reference sequence). Written as DNA, the CDR3 is TGTGCCAGCAGCTCCGGGACAGGGCACTATGGCTACACCTTC. Translating it yields CASSSGTGHYGYTF.

The chain joins TRBV19 to TRBJ1-2; D ambiguous. V gave up 9 bases and J gave up 1 base, with 12 bases separating them. CDR3 length: 13 residues. Germline CDR1 reads LNHDA; CDR2 reads SQIVND (reference sequence). The CDR3 loop is CASSSTSNYGYTF. The CDR3 DNA follows: TGTGCCAGCTCCTCAACCAGTAACTATGGCTACACCTTC.

This clone turned up a few times. The chain couples TRBV5-1 to TRBJ2-5; D is ambiguous. V lost 2 bases, J lost 1 base, and 9 bases lay in between. Germline V gene sequence: CDR1 SGHRS, CDR2 YFSETQ. The CDR3 covers 14 residues. The CDR3 sequence: CASSFKQIQETQYF. The CDR3 nucleotides are TGCGCCAGCAGCTTTAAACAGATCCAAGAGACCCAGTACTTC. The entire variable domain, with the rest obtained from reference TRBV5-1 and TRBJ2-5, is as follows: KAGVTQTPRYLIKTRGQQVTLSCSPISGHRSVSWYQQTPGQGLQFLFEYFSETQRNKGNFPGRFSGRQFSNSRSEMNVSTLELGDSALYLCASSFKQIQETQYFGPGTRLLVL.

This clone came up a few times. The chain is built from TRBV28 and TRBJ2-5, with TRBD2 matching over 10 bases. V lost 1 base and J lost 6; bases outside the gene matches: 8. Per the germline V gene, CDR1 is MDHEN and CDR2 is SYDVKM. The CDR3 is 16 residues long. CDR3 coding DNA: TGTGCCAGCAGTTTATCCCTAGCGGGAGCCCGAAAGACCCAGTACTTC. Residues: CASSLSLAGARKTQYF.

This clone was recorded a few times. V and J are TRBV5-1 and TRBJ1-2; 8 bases match TRBD1. This CDR3 has 15 residues. Trimming removed 4 bases from V and 4 bases from J; junction bases left unmatched: 9. Germline-derived CDR1 and CDR2 are SGHRS and YFSETQ. This chain's CDR3 is CASSATTGTGYGYTF. The CDR3 region has the DNA TGCGCCAGCAGCGCCACCACCGGGACAGGCTATGGCTACACCTTC.

V gene TRBV4-3 combines with J gene TRBJ2-2; TRBD2 is a possible D gene (6 bases). The CDR3 spans 18 residues. Trimming stripped 1 base from V and 2 bases from J, with 17 bases between. In germline, CDR1 is LGHNA, CDR2 YSLEER. The CDR3 here is CASSQVLGTSTNTGELFF. The CDR3 nucleotides read TGCGCCAGCAGCCAAGTTCTTGGGACTTCTACCAACACCGGGGAGCTGTTTTTT.

The rearrangement uses TRBV13 and TRBJ2-3, with 10 bases that match TRBD2. Trimming at V came to 5 bases and at J to 4 bases, leaving 6 bases not matched to a gene. The CDR3 has 15 residues. CDR1 is PRHDT and CDR2 is FYEKMQ in the germline V gene (reference sequence). The CDR3 sequence is CASSPPSGSADTQYF. In DNA form, the CDR3 reads TGTGCCAGCAGCCCGCCTAGCGGGAGCGCAGATACGCAGTATTTT.

This clone was seen more than once but under ten times. This chain joins TRBV4-1 and TRBJ2-3, with 13 positions matching TRBD2. The CDR3 covers 20 residues. The germline V gene has CDR1 MGHRA and CDR2 YSYEKL. The V segment lost 1 base and the J segment 5 bases; nucleotides outside the gene matches: 15. As DNA, the CDR3 is TGCGCCAGCAGCCAAGGTTTTATCGGACTAGCGGGAGCCGGAGGAGATACGCAGTATTTT. Amino acids: CASSQGFIGLAGAGGDTQYF.

There are a few counts of this clone. This chain joins TRBV7-2 and TRBJ2-5; 9 bases are a match to TRBD2. Looked up from germline, CDR1 is SGHTA and CDR2 is FQGNSA. This CDR3 region has 15 residues. With 3 bases clipped from V and 2 bases from J, the junction kept 4 bases outside the gene matches. The CDR3 sequence is CASSFSGSGQETQYF. In nucleotides, the CDR3 is TGTGCCAGCAGCTTTAGCGGGAGCGGTCAAGAGACCCAGTACTTC.

This clone was detected only a few times. This chain links TRBV7-6 with TRBJ2-7; 7 nucleotides align to TRBD1. The CDR3 loop spans 18 amino acids. The V segment lost 6 bases and the J segment 0 bases; nucleotides outside the gene matches: 17. Germline CDR1 SGHVS, CDR2 FNYEAQ. CDR3 region: CASSQQGTRRAHSYEQYF. CDR3 DNA: TGTGCCAGCAGTCAACAGGGGACGCGGCGGGCGCACTCCTACGAGCAGTACTTC.

The chain employs TRBV7-2 and TRBJ1-2; 8 bases are a match to TRBD1. J gave up 3 bases and V 7 bases, and 10 bases lay outside the gene matches. Germline loops: CDR1 SGHTA, CDR2 FQGNSA. The CDR3 runs 15 residues. For the CDR3, the DNA is TGTGCCAGCACCAATGTCGACAGGGGTTACTATGGCTACACCTTC. It encodes CASTNVDRGYYGYTF.

The chain carries TRBV5-1 and TRBJ1-1, with 7 bases lining up with TRBD1. The germline V gene has CDR1 SGHRS and CDR2 YFSETQ. The CDR3 has 16 amino acids. Unmatched junction bases numbered 8, after V lost 2 bases and J lost 1 base. CDR3 sequence reads: CASSLVTGKGNTEAFF. DNA for the CDR3: TGCGCCAGCAGCTTAGTGACAGGGAAGGGGAACACTGAAGCTTTCTTT.

This clone occurred a few times. This specimen includes other DNA sequences encoding the same CDR3. The chain carries TRBV15 and TRBJ1-2; D gene uncertain. CDR3 size: 12 residues. V lost 0 bases and J lost 7, with 6 bases in between. CDR1 LNHNV and CDR2 YYDKDF come from the germline V gene (reference sequence). The DNA of the CDR3 is TGTGCCACCAGCAGAGAGGCGGGTGGCTACACCTTC. Its protein is CATSREAGGYTF.